A single sample is the source of the 6 T cell receptor beta chains below, sequenced in a study of T-cell memory formation after mild COVID-19 (dated by TCRdb to about 2021). The receptor library was made with 5' RACE. Sequencing took place on an Illumina NovaSeq 6000. The raw public reads went through TCRdb reprocessing: fastp at Q25, MiXCR clone calling, in-frame beta chains kept. CDR3 protein sequences are deduplicated, and each keeps its most common genes and DNA. The sample table contains around 260,000 distinct CDR3 sequences; only one count was recorded for about 17% of them. The leading ten clones occupy roughly a fifth of the sample. The sample taken for sequencing was PBMCs or a T cell subset sorted from them (not recorded which). The receptors derive from a man aged 18 to 30 who had mild COVID-19 (a few samples of this study predate the infection). The sample titles of this study are shuffled in the database, so cell type and time point are left out; the donor was told from shared clones.

The chain is built from TRBV7-2 and TRBJ2-1, with D maybe TRBD2 (6 bases). Germline CDR1 and CDR2: SGHTA and FQGNSA. The length of the CDR3 is 14 residues. Trimming shortened V by 3 bases and J by 4 bases, and 10 bases separated the two germline ends. The CDR3: CASSFGDSYNEQFF. The CDR3 DNA follows: TGTGCCAGCAGCTTCGGGGACTCGTACAATGAGCAGTTCTTC.

The CDR3 bases are TGTGCCAGCAGCCCGGGGGCCTTTCGGGGCACTGAAGCTTTCTTT. This gives the protein CASSPGAFRGTEAFF. The chain joins TRBV11-2 to TRBJ1-1; tentative D call: TRBD1 (6 bases). This CDR3 comprises 15 residues. Germline CDR1 is SGHAT and CDR2 is FQNNGV. V lost 5 bases and J 4 bases, leaving 17 bases between the germline ends.

This clonotype was observed a few times. The chain couples TRBV13 to TRBJ2-5, with D hard to call. The CDR3 is made up of 12 amino acids. Trimming took off 4 bases at V and 5 bases at J, with 8 bases between the two ends. From germline, CDR1 is PRHDT and CDR2 FYEKMQ (reference sequence). DNA for the CDR3: TGTGCCAGCAGCTCATTCGGGGAGACCCAGTACTTC. Protein: CASSSFGETQYF.

The chain couples TRBV5-5 to TRBJ2-5; D is ambiguous. V was shortened by 0 bases and J by 9 bases, with 15 bases between the two germline ends. Germline V gene lookup returns CDR1 SGHKS and CDR2 YYEKEE (reference sequence). The CDR3 is made up of 14 amino acids. The CDR3 DNA reads TGTGCCAGCAGCTTGGGGGTTCCTCCAGAAGCCCAGTACTTC. Its protein is CASSLGVPPEAQYF.

The CDR3 spells CASSLGGIILETQYF. As DNA, the CDR3 is TGTGCCAGCAGCTTAGGGGGTATCATCCTGGAGACCCAGTACTTC. V is TRBV7-2 and J is TRBJ2-5; D ambiguous. CDR1 is SGHTA and CDR2 is FQGNSA in the germline V gene. The CDR3 is 15 residues long. The V end lost 1 base, the J end lost 5 bases, and 14 bases lay between the germline ends.

The V gene is TRBV4-2, the J gene TRBJ2-1; TRBD2 matches 8 bases. With 5 bases clipped from V and 0 bases from J, the junction kept 9 bases outside the gene matches. There are 17 residues in the CDR3. In germline, CDR1 is LGHNA, CDR2 YNFKEQ. The CDR3 sequence: CASSAELAVSSYNEQFF. DNA for the CDR3: TGTGCCAGCAGCGCGGAACTAGCGGTGAGCTCCTACAATGAGCAGTTCTTC.